The rows below give T cell receptor beta chains drawn from one sample of a study of technical replicates of blood from several donors. Here immunoSEQ multiplex PCR was the method, and the copy in TCRdb shows in-frame clones only, minus some. The sample holds 87,000 or so clones, more than 85% seen once. Input material: T cells isolated from PBMCs. The receptors were sampled from a human donor in good health. Both conserved end residues are part of each CDR3. D genes are given only for firm matches. Not every row has a clone size; where given, it reads once, few, many or a size class.

>TRBJ2-1|once|TRBV4-1|TRBD2
CASSQASGNYNEQFF
TGCGCCAGCAGCCAAGCTAGCGGGAACTACAATGAGCAGTTCTTC
>TRBJ2-7|NA|TRBV7-2|NA
CASSLVLGATYEQYF
TGTGCCAGCAGCTTAGTCCTGGGGGCGACCTACGAGCAGTACTTC
>TRBJ1-2|NA|TRBV19|NA
CASSISEGGGYTF
TGTGCCAGTAGTATTTCAGAAGGAGGAGGCTACACCTTC
>TRBJ1-1|NA|TRBV5-8|NA
CASSFSVNTEAFF
TGTGCCAGCAGCTTTTCAGTGAACACTGAAGCTTTCTTT
>TRBJ2-1|once|TRBV4-3|TRBD2
CASSQEALAGGVSYNEQFF
TGCGCCAGCAGCCAAGAAGCATTAGCGGGAGGGGTCTCCTACAATGAGCAGTTCTTC
>TRBJ2-3|once|TRBV5-1|NA
CASRMQPDNSDTQYF
TGCGCCAGCAGGATGCAGCCAGACAACTCCGATACGCAGTATTTT
>TRBJ1-3|NA|TRBV2|TRBD1
CASGTAPDTIYF
TGTGCCAGTGGGACAGCTCCAGACACCATATATTTT
>TRBJ2-1|NA|TRBV6-5|TRBD2
CASSYGASGTDNEQFF
TGTGCCAGCAGTTACGGGGCTAGCGGGACCGACAATGAGCAGTTCTTC
>TRBJ2-2|NA|TRBV10-3|TRBD2
CAISAVRELVTGELFF
TGTGCCATCAGTGCGGTGCGGGAGTTAGTAACCGGGGAGCTGTTTTTT
>TRBJ2-4|once|TRBV7-2|TRBD2
CASSLSGSLNIQYF
TGTGCCAGCAGCTTAAGCGGGAGTCTCAACATTCAGTACTTC
>TRBJ2-2|once|TRBV11-3|NA
CASKKDSNTGELFF
TGTGCCAGCAAGAAAGACTCGAACACCGGGGAGCTGTTTTTT
>TRBJ2-7|NA|TRBV5-4|TRBD2
CASSLRDYSYEQYF
TGTGCCAGCAGCTTGCGGGACTATTCCTACGAGCAGTACTTC
>TRBJ1-2|NA|TRBV6-5|NA
CASTDGDYGYTF
TGTGCCAGCACGGACGGGGACTATGGCTACACCTTC
>TRBJ2-1|once|TRBV5-6|TRBD2
CASSPGLVSQEQFF
TGTGCCAGCAGCCCTGGACTAGTTAGTCAGGAGCAGTTCTTC
>TRBJ2-7|NA|TRBV19|NA
CASSMKGDSMGQYF
TGTGCCAGTAGTATGAAAGGGGACTCCATGGGGCAGTACTTC
>TRBJ1-1|NA|TRBV18|TRBD1
CASSPTTGTGAEAFF
TGTGCCAGCTCACCGACAACCGGGACAGGCGCTGAAGCTTTCTTT
>TRBJ1-5|NA|TRBV30|TRBD1
CAWSVMGTGNQPQHF
TGTGCCTGGAGTGTAATGGGGACAGGCAATCAGCCCCAGCATTTT
>TRBJ2-7|NA|TRBV6-4|NA
CASSESHYGLREQYF
TGTGCCAGCAGTGAGTCTCACTACGGGTTGAGGGAGCAGTACTTC
>TRBJ2-7|NA|TRBV7-8|NA
CASSLARSYEQYF
TGTGCCAGCAGCTTAGCGCGTAGCTACGAGCAGTACTTC
>TRBJ2-2|NA|TRBV5-1|TRBD2
CASSLGLAANTGELFF
TGCGCCAGCAGCTTGGGGCTAGCGGCGAACACCGGGGAGCTGTTTTTT
>TRBJ2-3|NA|TRBV18|TRBD1
CASSLDRDPSTDTQYF
TGTGCCAGCTCACTGGACAGGGACCCTAGCACAGATACGCAGTATTTT
>TRBJ1-5|NA|TRBV7-2|TRBD1
CASSPTGGNQPQHF
TGTGCCAGCAGCCCCACAGGGGGCAATCAGCCCCAGCATTTT